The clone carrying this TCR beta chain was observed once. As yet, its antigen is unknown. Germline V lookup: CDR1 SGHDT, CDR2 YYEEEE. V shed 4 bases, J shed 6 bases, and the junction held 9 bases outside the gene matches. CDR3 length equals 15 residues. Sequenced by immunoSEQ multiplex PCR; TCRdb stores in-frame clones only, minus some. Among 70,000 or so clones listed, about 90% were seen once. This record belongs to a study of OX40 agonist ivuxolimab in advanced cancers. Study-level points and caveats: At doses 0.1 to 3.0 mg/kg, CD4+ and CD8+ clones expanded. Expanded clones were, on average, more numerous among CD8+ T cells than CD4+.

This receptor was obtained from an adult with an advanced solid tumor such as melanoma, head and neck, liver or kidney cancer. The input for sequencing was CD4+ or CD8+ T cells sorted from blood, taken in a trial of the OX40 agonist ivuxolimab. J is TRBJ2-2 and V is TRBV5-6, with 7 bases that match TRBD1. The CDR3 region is CASSKTGPLAGELFF. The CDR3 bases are TGTGCCAGCAGCAAGACAGGGCCTCTGGCCGGGGAGCTGTTTTTT.